This T cell receptor (beta chain) was captured by sequencing in a study of T cells after somatic rescue of genetic block. The protocol was immunoSEQ multiplex PCR, while the TCRdb copy is restricted to in-frame clones and leaves out a portion. The data show just over 8,000 clones, roughly 80% seen once. Losses at the gene ends were 6 bases for V and 2 bases for J; bases not matched to a gene: 13. Germline V gene lookup returns CDR1 MGHDK and CDR2 SYGVNS. The CDR3 has 17 amino acids. The chain carries TRBV25-1 and TRBJ1-1; 9 nucleotides match TRBD1. The sequence was obtained from a boy younger than 18. Sequenced: peripheral blood mononuclear cells (PBMCs). The DNA of the CDR3 is TGTGCCAGCAGACCCAGAAAACAGGACAGGGGAAACACTGAAGCTTTCTTT. Protein sequence: CASRPRKQDRGNTEAFF.